A selection of T cell receptor beta chains follows, all from one sample in a study of identical twins. TCRdb re-derived calls from the 5' RACE reads in MiXCR, one entry per CDR3 protein. The sample includes 240,000 or so distinct CDR3 sequences, roughly a tenth of them seen just once. The sample was memory T cells sorted from blood. Every receptor here comes from a man aged 50 to 60 in good health. The CDR3 runs from the conserved cysteine through the conserved F or W. A D gene is named only where the DNA matches it firmly. Only some rows state a clone size, as once, few, many or a class for expanded clones.

j_call v_call d_call clone_size cdr3_nt cdr3_aa
TRBJ2-7 TRBV27 NA once TGTGCCAGCAGTTTGGCGGTGGACAGCCGCTACGAGCAGTACTTC CASSLAVDSRYEQYF
TRBJ2-2 TRBV5-1 NA NA TGCGCCAGCAGCCTGGACAGTCACGGGGAGCTGTTTTTT CASSLDSHGELFF
TRBJ2-6 TRBV19 NA few TGTGCCAGTAGTATAGATCTGCCCTCACACGCAGCGGCCAACGTCCTGACTTTC CASSIDLPSHAAANVLTF
TRBJ1-2 TRBV4-2 NA few TGTGCCAGCAGCCAAGATAGAAGCCTCGGCTACACCTTC CASSQDRSLGYTF
TRBJ1-5 TRBV12-3/TRBV12-4 NA many TGTGCCAGCAGGACAAGTAGCAATCAGCCCCAGCATTTT CASRTSSNQPQHF
TRBJ1-6 TRBV4-2 TRBD1 few TGTGCCAGCAGCCCACAGGGGGCTAATTCACCCCTCCACTTT CASSPQGANSPLHF
TRBJ1-2 TRBV5-1 NA NA TGCGCCAGCAGCGCCGGGGACACCTTAAACTATGGCTACACCTTC CASSAGDTLNYGYTF
TRBJ2-4 TRBV20-1 TRBD1 NA TGCAGTGCCAGCAACAGGGGCAAAAACATTCAGTACTTC CSASNRGKNIQYF
TRBJ2-1 TRBV6-5 NA many TGTGCCAGCAGTTACGGTGGGGGGCTCTCCTACAATGAGCAGTTCTTC CASSYGGGLSYNEQFF
TRBJ1-2 TRBV6-2/TRBV6-3 NA few TGTGCCAGCAGTTATGGAGGATACTATGGCTACACCTTC CASSYGGYYGYTF
TRBJ1-5 TRBV28 NA many TGTGCCAGCAGTTTATACGGCGGGTATAGCAATCAGCCCCAGCATTTT CASSLYGGYSNQPQHF
TRBJ1-2 TRBV30 NA few TGTGCCTGGAGAGCCTCAGACAGAGGCTATGGCTACACCTTC CAWRASDRGYGYTF
TRBJ1-1 TRBV20-1 NA many TGCAGTGCTAGGGGCCCGAACACTGAAGCTTTCTTT CSARGPNTEAFF